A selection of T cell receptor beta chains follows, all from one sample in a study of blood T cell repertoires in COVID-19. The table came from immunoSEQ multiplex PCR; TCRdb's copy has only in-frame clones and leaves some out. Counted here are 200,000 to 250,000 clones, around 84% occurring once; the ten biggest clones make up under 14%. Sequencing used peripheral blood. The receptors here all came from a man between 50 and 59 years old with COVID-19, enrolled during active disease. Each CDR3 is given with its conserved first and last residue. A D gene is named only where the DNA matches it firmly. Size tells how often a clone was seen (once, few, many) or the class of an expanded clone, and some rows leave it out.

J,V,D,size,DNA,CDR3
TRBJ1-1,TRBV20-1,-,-,TGCAGTGCTTTAACTGCCCCTGAAGCTTTCTTT,CSALTAPEAFF
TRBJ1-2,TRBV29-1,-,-,TGCAGCGTTGAACCCAGCGCTAACTATGGCTACACCTTC,CSVEPSANYGYTF
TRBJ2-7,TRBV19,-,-,TGTGCCAGTAGTATGGGCAGGGATACCTACGAGCAGTACTTC,CASSMGRDTYEQYF
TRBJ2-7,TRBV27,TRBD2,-,TGTGCCAGCAGGACTAGCGGGGGCTTGGAGCAGTACTTC,CASRTSGGLEQYF
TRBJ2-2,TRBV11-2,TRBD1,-,TGTGCCAGCAGCTCGACAGGGGTGAATGTCGGGGAGCTGTTTTTT,CASSSTGVNVGELFF
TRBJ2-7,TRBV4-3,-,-,TGCGCCAGCAGCCCCCACTTCAGGGCTCAGGAGCAGTACTTC,CASSPHFRAQEQYF
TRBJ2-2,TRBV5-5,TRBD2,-,TGTGCCAGCAGCTCCCACTTGGGCGGGAGGGGAAACACCGGGGAGCTGTTTTTT,CASSSHLGGRGNTGELFF
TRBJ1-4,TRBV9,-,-,TGTGCCAGCAGCGTAGATTCAGGGGTCGCCAGGGAACTGTTTTTT,CASSVDSGVARELFF
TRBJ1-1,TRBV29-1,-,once,TGCAGCGTGACAGGACAGCTTAACCATGAAGCTTTCTTT,CSVTGQLNHEAFF
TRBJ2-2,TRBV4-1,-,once,TGCGCCAGCAGCCCCCCAAACACCGGGGAGCTGTTTTTT,CASSPPNTGELFF
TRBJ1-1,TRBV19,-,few,TGTGCCAGTAGTATATTACCGGGTGCCGCGGCTGAAGCTTTCTTT,CASSILPGAAAEAFF
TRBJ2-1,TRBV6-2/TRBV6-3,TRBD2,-,TGTGCCAGCAGCCAAACGGGACTAGTTGAAACTGAGCAGTTCTTC,CASSQTGLVETEQFF
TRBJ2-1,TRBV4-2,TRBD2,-,TGTGCCAGCACAGCCGGGGCGTTGACTAGCGGGGGCCTTACTGATGAGCAGTTCTTC,CASTAGALTSGGLTDEQFF
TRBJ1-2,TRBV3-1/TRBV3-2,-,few,TGTGCCAGCAGCCAAAATGTACAGGAATCATATGGCTACACCTTC,CASSQNVQESYGYTF
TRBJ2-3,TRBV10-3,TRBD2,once,TGTGCCATCAACGAAAATAGCGGGAGTTTGGCAGATACGCAGTATTTT,CAINENSGSLADTQYF
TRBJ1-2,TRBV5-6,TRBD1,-,TGTGCCAGCAGCCCACACCTCCCGGACAGGGTTTATGACTACACCTTC,CASSPHLPDRVYDYTF
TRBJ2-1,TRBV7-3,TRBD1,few,TGTGCCAGCAGTTCCAGGGGGCGCGGTTACAATGAGCAGTTCTTC,CASSSRGRGYNEQFF
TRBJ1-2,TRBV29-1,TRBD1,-,TGCAGCGTTGAAGATATTGACAGGGAGAAGGGCTATGGCTACACCTTC,CSVEDIDREKGYGYTF
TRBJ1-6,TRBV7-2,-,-,TGTGCCAGCAGCTTAAGGCCGGAGCATTCACCCCTCCACTTT,CASSLRPEHSPLHF
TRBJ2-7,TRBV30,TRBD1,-,TGTGCCTCTTCGGGACAGGGGAACGAGCAGTACTTC,CASSGQGNEQYF
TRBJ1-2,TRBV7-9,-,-,TGTGCCAGCAGCCTACACACAGGGCCCGGTTATGGCTACACCTTC,CASSLHTGPGYGYTF
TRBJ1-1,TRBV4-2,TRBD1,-,TGTGCCAGCAGCCAAATAAGGGGGCCGGTTCTTGGGCGTATGAACACTGAAGCTTTCTTT,CASSQIRGPVLGRMNTEAFF
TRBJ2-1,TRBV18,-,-,TGTGCCAGCTCACCCACTTGGAGGGTAGAAGGCAATGAGCAGTTCTTC,CASSPTWRVEGNEQFF
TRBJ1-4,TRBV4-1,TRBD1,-,TGCGCCAGCAGCCATCCTCCGGGACAGGGTTTAGAAAAACTGTTTTTT,CASSHPPGQGLEKLFF
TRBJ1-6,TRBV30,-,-,TGTGCCTGGAGTGTACCCCAGGGGAATTCACCCCTCCACTTT,CAWSVPQGNSPLHF
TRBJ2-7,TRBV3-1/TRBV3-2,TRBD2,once,TGTGCCAGCAGCCAACTAGCGGGAGTGTCCTACGAGCAGTACTTC,CASSQLAGVSYEQYF
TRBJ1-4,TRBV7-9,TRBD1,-,TGTGCCAGCAGCTTAGACAGGGGGCGCCGAGCAACTAATGAAAAACTGTTTTTT,CASSLDRGRRATNEKLFF
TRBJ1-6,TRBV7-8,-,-,TGTGCCAGCAGCTTAGTCTCAGGGGATAATTCACCCCTCCACTTT,CASSLVSGDNSPLHF
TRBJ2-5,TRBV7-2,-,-,TGTGCCAGCAGCTTAGCACTCCAAGAGACCCAGTACTTC,CASSLALQETQYF